The clone carrying this T cell receptor beta chain was observed a handful of times. This sample is part of a study of T-cell memory formation after mild COVID-19. TCRdb fed the 5' RACE reads into MiXCR, producing one record per CDR3 protein. The sample records 400,000 to 500,000 distinct CDR3 sequences, around 20% being singletons. This CDR3 comprises 12 residues. Trimming removed 5 bases at V and 8 bases at J, with 13 bases between. Germline CDR1 is DFQATT and CDR2 is SNEGSKA (reference sequence). The chain employs TRBV20-1 and TRBJ2-1; possibly TRBD2 for D (5 bases). The TCR was taken from an adult woman who had mild COVID-19 (a few samples of this study predate the infection). Cell type and time point are not known. Sequenced material: PBMCs or a T cell subset sorted from them (not recorded which). The CDR3 region has the DNA TGCAGTGCTCCTACCCGGGAATATGAGCAGTTCTTC. The encoded protein is CSAPTREYEQFF.